The 8 T cell receptor beta chains below come from one sample, sequenced in a study of cytomegalovirus exposure and HLA in healthy donors. 60 Vbeta and 13 Jbeta primers were used in PCR. The data were produced by immunoSEQ multiplex PCR, yet TCRdb's version contains in-frame clones alone and is incomplete. Of about 93,000 clones listed, around three quarters were seen once; the top ten hold about 0.53%. Specimen: PBMCs. The receptors come from a man aged 25-45 years in good health and CMV-seronegative.

This clone has at least ten counts. V and J are TRBV18 and TRBJ1-2; unclear D gene. Per germline, CDR1 KGHSH and CDR2 LQKENI. This CDR3 has 14 residues. V lost 0 bases, J lost 7 bases, and 12 bases lay in between. This CDR3 is CASSPPDIQFGYTF. CDR3 coding DNA: TGTGCCAGCTCACCACCCGACATTCAGTTTGGCTACACCTTC.

This clone was seen more than once but under ten times. The rearrangement joins TRBV7-3 to TRBJ2-1, with D possibly matching TRBD1 (5 bases). This CDR3 has 14 amino acids. CDR1 is SGHTA and CDR2 is FQGTGA in the germline V gene. Deletions cut 0 bases from V and 16 bases from J, with 19 bases between. CDR3 DNA: TGTGCCAGCAGCTTAACGTTGCAGGGCCCCACTCAATTCTTC. Its translation: CASSLTLQGPTQFF.

The rearrangement joins TRBV6-5 to TRBJ2-2, with D tentatively TRBD2 (6 bases). This CDR3 contains 13 residues. Trimming shortened V by 10 bases and J by 6 bases, and 15 bases separated the two germline ends. Looked up from germline, CDR1 is MNHEY and CDR2 is SVGAGI. CDR3 amino acids: CATQRGTAGELFF. CDR3 DNA sequence: TGTGCCACCCAACGGGGGACGGCCGGGGAGCTGTTTTTT.

This rearrangement joins TRBV27 to TRBJ1-2; the match to TRBD1 covers 7 bases. V was clipped by 3 bases and J by 5 bases; unmatched bases: 6. CDR3 length: 14 amino acids. Germline-derived CDR1 and CDR2 are MNHEY and SMNVEV (reference sequence). Written as DNA, the CDR3 is TGTGCCAGCAGTTTCAAGGGGGCGCAGTATGGCTACACCTTC. As protein: CASSFKGAQYGYTF.

This chain uses TRBV19 with TRBJ1-4; 10 bases fit TRBD1. The CDR3 loop spans 14 amino acids. CDR1 and CDR2 (germline): LNHDA, SQIVND (reference sequence). The V gene end was trimmed by 7 bases and the J gene end by 7 bases; junction bases not matched to a gene: 6. Here the CDR3 reads CASKSGTGVEKLFF. In DNA form, the CDR3 reads TGTGCCAGTAAAAGCGGGACAGGGGTTGAAAAACTGTTTTTT.

In DNA, the CDR3 is TGTGCCAGCAGCTTAATAATCCGGGACACAGATACGCAGTATTTT. Translating it yields CASSLIIRDTDTQYF. V is TRBV7-8 and J is TRBJ2-3; a weak D match, TRBD2 (5 bases). The CDR3 contains 15 residues. The ends were cut back, 2 bases at V and 2 bases at J, with 11 bases in the middle. Germline CDR1 and CDR2: SGHVS and FQNEAQ.

The genes are TRBV18 and TRBJ1-1; tentative D call: TRBD1 (6 bases). Germline CDR1 and CDR2: KGHSH and LQKENI. This CDR3 contains 15 residues. Trimming left V 4 bases short and J 5 bases short, with 17 bases between. CDR3: CASSRTRERGTEAFF. CDR3 in DNA: TGTGCCAGCTCACGTACCAGGGAAAGGGGGACTGAAGCTTTCTTT.

This chain links TRBV4-2 with TRBJ2-3; TRBD1 matches at 8 bases. The J segment lost 3 bases and the V segment lost 3 bases, leaving 14 bases of the junction unmatched. Germline CDR1 reads LGHNA; CDR2 reads YNFKEQ. The CDR3 totals 18 residues. DNA for the CDR3: TGTGCCAGCAGCCACCCCCCCGGACAGGGAAGAAGAACAGATACGCAGTATTTT. Protein: CASSHPPGQGRRTDTQYF.